The clone carrying this T cell receptor beta chain was detected only once. Authors' processing steps: Reference gene primer amplification yielded estimated nucleated cell counts. Clones were read by immunoSEQ multiplex PCR, and TCRdb kept only the in-frame ones, dropping some. V and J calls and clone size are as listed in that table; D and trimming were resolved from the DNA. The sample has about 240,000 clones; approximately 84% are singletons. Assignments of participants to cohorts depended upon their own reported clinical history. This sample stems from a study of blood T cell repertoires in COVID-19. Study details: COVID-19 samples collected from the United States, Italy and Spain covered acute and convalescent phases. Nucleic acid was either cDNA or gDNA, and it came from T cells, B-cell-depleted T cells, or PBMCs.

Germline V gene data show CDR1 as LNHDA and CDR2 as SQIVND (reference sequence). This CDR3 spans 14 amino acids. The V segment lost 6 bases and the J segment 6 bases; nucleotides outside the gene matches: 5. The sequenced sample was PBMCs or T cells enriched from blood (not recorded which). This clonotype was obtained from a middle-aged woman with acute COVID-19. The rearrangement uses TRBV19 and TRBJ2-7; TRBD2 agrees at 13 bases. CDR3 residues: CASRTSGRAIEQYF. CDR3 bases: TGTGCCAGTAGAACTAGCGGGAGGGCCATCGAGCAGTACTTC. Drawing the rest from reference TRBV19 and TRBJ2-7, the complete variable domain is DGGITQSPKYLFRKEGQNVTLSCEQNLNHDAMYWYRQDPGQGLRLIYYSQIVNDFQKGDIAEGYSVSREKKESFPLTVTSAQKNPTAFYLCASRTSGRAIEQYFGPGTRLTVT.